The 11 T cell receptor beta chains given below trace back to one sample, sequenced in a study of control samples from healthy donors and cancer patients. Clones were read by immunoSEQ multiplex PCR, and TCRdb kept only the in-frame ones, dropping some. The sample includes approximately 100,000 clones, approximately 84% of them seen just once. Sequenced sample: PBMCs. The receptors were gathered from a man between 65 and 79 years old with lung cancer.

The V call is TRBV21-1, the J call TRBJ1-2. TRBV21-1 is a pseudogene segment. This CDR3 contains 15 residues. The CDR3 protein is CASSKEGGPPYGYTF. CDR3 DNA: TGTGCCAGCAGCAAAGAGGGGGGGCCTCCCTATGGCTACACCTTC.

The chain is built from TRBV6-1 and TRBJ2-3; 13 positions match TRBD2. Germline V gene lookup returns CDR1 MNHNS and CDR2 SASEGT. J gave up 1 base and V 4 bases, and 11 bases lay outside the gene matches. The CDR3 extends over 19 amino acids. CDR3 sequence: CASSAQLLAGGPGTDTQYF. The CDR3 bases are TGTGCCAGCAGTGCGCAGTTACTAGCGGGGGGGCCCGGCACAGATACGCAGTATTTT.

This clone was counted once. Here the CDR3 reads CASVGRSSPLHF. Written as DNA, the CDR3 is TGCGCCAGCGTGGGACGTAGTTCACCCCTCCACTTT. The chain uses TRBV10-1 and TRBJ1-6, with a weak D call TRBD1 (5 bases). CDR1 and CDR2 from the germline V gene are WNHNN and SYGVQD (reference sequence). V was trimmed by 8 bases and J by 9 bases, leaving 11 bases between them. The CDR3 contains 12 residues.

This clone occurred a few times. The chain has TRBV7-9 and TRBJ2-7; 13 bases agree with TRBD2. CDR1 and CDR2 from the germline V gene are SEHNR and FQNEAQ (reference sequence). V lost 5 bases and J lost 7; bases outside the gene matches: 8. The CDR3 runs to 15 residues. The CDR3: CASSPTTSGGREQYF. CDR3 DNA: TGTGCCAGCAGCCCGACGACTAGCGGGGGGCGGGAGCAGTACTTC.

This sequence joins TRBV9 and TRBJ2-7; perhaps TRBD1 as D (7 bases). Germline CDR1 reads SGDLS; CDR2 reads YYNGEE. V was pared by 0 bases and J by 2 bases, with 12 bases between. This CDR3 is 15 amino acids long. Written as DNA, the CDR3 is TGTGCCAGCAGCGTAGGGGGGGACAGTCCCTACGAGCAGTACTTC. This sequence encodes CASSVGGDSPYEQYF.

The chain recombines TRBV6-5 with TRBJ2-5, with a tentative D call TRBD1 (5 bases). Trimming removed 6 bases at V and 4 bases at J, with 18 bases between. Germline V CDR1 and CDR2: MNHEY, SVGAGI. The CDR3 totals 15 residues. CDR3 in amino acids: CASRPDTFQGETQYF. For the CDR3, the DNA is TGTGCCAGCAGGCCCGACACCTTTCAGGGAGAGACCCAGTACTTC.

This chain links TRBV2 with TRBJ2-5; 14 nucleotides align to TRBD2. From germline, CDR1 is SNHLY and CDR2 FYNNEI. CDR3 length: 17 amino acids. Trimming took 5 bases from V and 5 from J; bases not matched to a gene: 10. CDR3 sequence reads: CASSYLTSGGAVETQYF. The CDR3, as DNA: TGTGCCAGCAGTTACCTGACTAGCGGGGGGGCAGTGGAGACCCAGTACTTC.

The chain carries TRBV5-1 and TRBJ1-2; 8 bases match TRBD1. CDR3 length equals 18 residues. V lost 3 bases to trimming and J lost 4 bases; unmatched junction nucleotides: 17. Germline V CDR1 and CDR2: SGHRS, YFSETQ. The CDR3 coding sequence is TGCGCCAGCAGCTCCGTAACAACAAACCGACAGGGGTCCTATGGCTACACCTTC. Translating gives CASSSVTTNRQGSYGYTF.

This chain joins TRBV27 and TRBJ2-3; D gene ambiguous. The V end was cut by 5 bases, the J end by 0 bases, with 9 bases between. CDR3 length: 14 amino acids. Germline values: CDR1 MNHEY, CDR2 SMNVEV (reference sequence). The CDR3 DNA reads as TGTGCCAGCAGTCCTTCGTTTAGCACAGATACGCAGTATTTT. This translates into CASSPSFSTDTQYF.

The rearrangement uses TRBV9 and TRBJ2-2; possible D gene TRBD1, 6 bases. Germline V gene lookup returns CDR1 SGDLS and CDR2 YYNGEE. The CDR3 consists of 14 residues. V lost 0 bases to trimming and J lost 6 bases, with 9 bases between them. This chain's CDR3 is CASSVAPGAGELFF. The CDR3 DNA reads TGTGCCAGCAGCGTAGCTCCAGGGGCCGGGGAGCTGTTTTTT.

A few counts support this clone. The chain couples TRBV27 to TRBJ1-6, with D unresolved. In germline, CDR1 is MNHEY, CDR2 SMNVEV (reference sequence). This CDR3 comprises 12 residues. The germline V and J ends were trimmed by 5 bases and 7 bases, with 6 bases remaining between them. CDR3 sequence: CASSPFNSPLHF. The CDR3 region has the DNA TGTGCCAGCAGTCCCTTCAATTCACCCCTCCACTTT.